A selection of T cell receptor beta chains follows, all from one sample in a study of cytomegalovirus exposure and HLA in healthy donors. TCRdb's table, derived via immunoSEQ multiplex PCR, lists solely in-frame clones and lacks some. This table holds 50,000 to 65,000 clones, around 82% found once. Material for sequencing was PBMCs. The source is a woman under 30 in good health and CMV-seronegative. Each CDR3 is given with its conserved first and last residue. A D gene is named only where the DNA matches it firmly. Clone size is not always given. Where it is, it says once, few, many or a class for expanded clones.

.,.,TRBJ1-5,TRBV28,CASRTGTRSDQPQHF,TGTGCCAGCAGGACCGGGACACGGTCGGATCAGCCCCAGCATTTT
.,.,TRBJ2-3,TRBV9,CASSVSGQTSTDTQYF,TGTGCCAGCAGCGTATCAGGACAGACTAGCACAGATACGCAGTATTTT
.,.,TRBJ1-2,TRBV6-6,CASVKGGGYGYTF,TGTGCCAGCGTTAAGGGGGGGGGCTATGGCTACACCTTC
.,TRBD2,TRBJ2-3,TRBV13,CASSYRLAGETDTQYF,TGTGCCAGCAGCTACCGACTAGCGGGAGAGACAGATACGCAGTATTTT
.,TRBD2,TRBJ2-7,TRBV4-2,CASSLSLAGGEGSPYEQYF,TGTGCCAGCAGCCTGTCCCTAGCGGGAGGGGAAGGGAGCCCCTACGAGCAGTACTTC
few,.,TRBJ1-5,TRBV10-2,CASTTAGNSNQPQHF,TGCGCCAGCACCACCGCCGGGAATAGCAATCAGCCCCAGCATTTT
.,.,TRBJ1-1,TRBV10-3,CAISDRQGTTEAFF,TGTGCCATCAGTGACCGGCAGGGAACTACTGAAGCTTTCTTT
.,TRBD2,TRBJ2-1,TRBV2,CASSIPDRPNSRLAGNEQFF,TGTGCCAGCAGTATACCCGACCGCCCAAATAGTCGGCTAGCGGGGAATGAGCAGTTCTTC
.,.,TRBJ2-3,TRBV15,CATSRAGTSTDTQYF,TGTGCCACCAGCAGGGCGGGAACCAGCACAGATACGCAGTATTTT
.,.,TRBJ1-2,TRBV14,CASSRSGYYGYTF,TGTGCCAGCAGCCGAAGCGGGTACTATGGCTACACCTTC
.,.,TRBJ2-1,TRBV7-3,CASSSNYGEQFF,TGTGCCAGCAGCTCCAACTATGGTGAGCAGTTCTTC
.,.,TRBJ1-2,TRBV28,CAGGLGGSGYTF,TGTGCCGGGGGCTTAGGCGGCTCTGGCTACACCTTC
.,TRBD1,TRBJ1-2,TRBV15,CATSRDSMDRRQGYTF,TGTGCCACCAGCAGAGATTCGATGGACAGGCGTCAGGGCTACACCTTC
once,.,TRBJ1-6,TRBV5-1,CASRGLGPSSYNSPLHF,TGCGCCAGCAGGGGACTGGGTCCTAGCTCCTATAATTCACCCCTCCACTTT
.,TRBD1,TRBJ1-1,TRBV11-1,CASSRDRENTEAFF,TGTGCCAGCAGTCGAGACAGGGAGAACACTGAAGCTTTCTTT
.,.,TRBJ1-5,TRBV5-1,CASSASGVGNQPQHF,TGCGCCAGCAGCGCATCAGGGGTGGGCAATCAGCCCCAGCATTTT
.,TRBD1,TRBJ1-6,TRBV14,CASSQDQGAGSPLHF,TGTGCCAGCAGCCAAGATCAGGGGGCTGGCTCACCCCTCCACTTT
.,.,TRBJ1-3,TRBV19,CASSTPGHLLSGNTIYF,TGTGCCAGTAGTACCCCGGGACACCTCCTTTCTGGAAACACCATATATTTT
.,TRBD1,TRBJ2-1,TRBV6-5,CASSYPSTGGGNEQFF,TGTGCCAGCAGTTACCCCTCGACAGGGGGGGGGAATGAGCAGTTCTTC
few,.,TRBJ1-1,TRBV5-1,CASSLALEAFF,TGTGCCAGCAGTCTAGCCCTGGAAGCTTTCTTT
.,TRBD1,TRBJ1-2,TRBV6-1,CASSEGTGGSYGYTF,TGTGCCAGCAGTGAAGGGACAGGGGGCTCATATGGCTACACCTTC